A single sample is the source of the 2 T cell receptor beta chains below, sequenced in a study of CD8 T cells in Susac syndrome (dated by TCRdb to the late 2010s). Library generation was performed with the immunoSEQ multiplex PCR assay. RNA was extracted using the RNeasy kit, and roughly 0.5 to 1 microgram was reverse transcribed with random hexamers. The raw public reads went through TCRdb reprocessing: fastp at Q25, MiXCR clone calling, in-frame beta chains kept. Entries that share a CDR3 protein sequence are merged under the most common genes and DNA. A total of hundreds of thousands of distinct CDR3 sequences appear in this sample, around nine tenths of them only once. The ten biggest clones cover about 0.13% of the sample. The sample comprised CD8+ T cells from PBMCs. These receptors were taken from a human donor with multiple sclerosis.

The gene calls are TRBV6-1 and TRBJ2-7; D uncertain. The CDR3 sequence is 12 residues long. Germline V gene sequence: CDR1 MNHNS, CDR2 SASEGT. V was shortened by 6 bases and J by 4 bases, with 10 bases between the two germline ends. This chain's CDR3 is CASRPNSYEQYF. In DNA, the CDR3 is TGTGCCAGCAGGCCCAACAGTTACGAGCAGTACTTC.

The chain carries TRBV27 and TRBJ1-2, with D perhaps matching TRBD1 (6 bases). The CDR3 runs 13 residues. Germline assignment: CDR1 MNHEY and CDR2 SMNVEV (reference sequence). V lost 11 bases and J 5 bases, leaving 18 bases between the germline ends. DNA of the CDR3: TGTGCCTCCCAGGGGACGGATACGTATGGCTACACCTTC. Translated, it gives CASQGTDTYGYTF.